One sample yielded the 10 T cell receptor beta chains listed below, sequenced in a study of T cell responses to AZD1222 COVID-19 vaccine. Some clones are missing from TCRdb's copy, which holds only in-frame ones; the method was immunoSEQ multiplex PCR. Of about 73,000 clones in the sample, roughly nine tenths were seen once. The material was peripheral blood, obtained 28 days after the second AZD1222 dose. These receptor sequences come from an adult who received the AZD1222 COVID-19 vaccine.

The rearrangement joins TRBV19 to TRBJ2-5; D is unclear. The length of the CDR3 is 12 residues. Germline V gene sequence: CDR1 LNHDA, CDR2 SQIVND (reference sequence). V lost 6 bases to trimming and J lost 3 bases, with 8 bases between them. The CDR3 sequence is CASSRSEETQYF. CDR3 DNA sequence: TGTGCCAGTAGCCGATCAGAAGAGACCCAGTACTTC.

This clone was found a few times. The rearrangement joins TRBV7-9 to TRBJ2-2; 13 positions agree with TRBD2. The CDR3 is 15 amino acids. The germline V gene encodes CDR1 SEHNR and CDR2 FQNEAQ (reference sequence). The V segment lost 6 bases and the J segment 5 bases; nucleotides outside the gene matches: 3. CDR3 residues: CASRRTSGSTGELFF. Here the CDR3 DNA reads TGTGCCAGCAGACGGACTAGCGGGAGTACCGGGGAGCTGTTTTTT.

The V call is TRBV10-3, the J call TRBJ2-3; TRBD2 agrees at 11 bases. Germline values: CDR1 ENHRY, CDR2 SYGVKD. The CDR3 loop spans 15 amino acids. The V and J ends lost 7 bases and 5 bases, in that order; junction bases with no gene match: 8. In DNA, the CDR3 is TGTGCCATCAAAGGTCTAGCGGGAGGCGTAGATACGCAGTATTTT. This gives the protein CAIKGLAGGVDTQYF.

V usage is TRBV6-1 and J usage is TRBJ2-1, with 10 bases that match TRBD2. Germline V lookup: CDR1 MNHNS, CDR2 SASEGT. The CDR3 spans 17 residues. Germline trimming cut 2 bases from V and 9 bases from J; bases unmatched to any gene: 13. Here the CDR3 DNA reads TGTGCCAGCAGTGAATACCGAGCGGGAGGGCCTCGGTGTGAGCAGTTCTTC. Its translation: CASSEYRAGGPRCEQFF.

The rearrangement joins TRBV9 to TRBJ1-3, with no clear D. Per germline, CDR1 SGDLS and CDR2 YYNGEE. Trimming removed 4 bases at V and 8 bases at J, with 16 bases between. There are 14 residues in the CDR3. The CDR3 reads CASSTRPWRDTIYF. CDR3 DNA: TGTGCCAGCAGCACCCGACCCTGGAGAGACACCATATATTTT.

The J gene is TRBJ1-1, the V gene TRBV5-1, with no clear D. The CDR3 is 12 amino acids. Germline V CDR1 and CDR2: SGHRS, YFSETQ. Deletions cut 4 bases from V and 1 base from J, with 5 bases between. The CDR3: CASSPGNTEAFF. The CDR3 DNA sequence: TGCGCCAGCAGCCCAGGGAACACTGAAGCTTTCTTT.

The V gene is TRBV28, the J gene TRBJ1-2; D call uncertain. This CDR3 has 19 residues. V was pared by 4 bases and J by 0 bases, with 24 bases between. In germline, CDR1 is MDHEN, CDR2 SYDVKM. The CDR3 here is CASSSPVGPIAPTNYGYTF. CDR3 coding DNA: TGTGCCAGCAGTTCCCCCGTAGGCCCGATTGCTCCTACTAACTATGGCTACACCTTC.

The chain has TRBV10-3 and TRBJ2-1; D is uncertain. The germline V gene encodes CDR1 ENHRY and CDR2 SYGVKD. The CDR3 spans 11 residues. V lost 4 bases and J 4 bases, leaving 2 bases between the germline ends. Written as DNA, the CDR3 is TGTGCCATCAGTGGGTACAATGAGCAGTTCTTC. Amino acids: CAISGYNEQFF.

CDR3 region: CATSRGGAPEKLFF. The CDR3 bases are TGTGCCACCAGCAGAGGGGGGGCTCCTGAAAAACTGTTTTTT. The chain couples TRBV15 to TRBJ1-4; TRBD1 might be the D (6 bases). Trimming pared 1 base from V and 7 bases from J, leaving 10 bases between. The CDR3 covers 14 residues. From germline, CDR1 is LNHNV and CDR2 YYDKDF (reference sequence).

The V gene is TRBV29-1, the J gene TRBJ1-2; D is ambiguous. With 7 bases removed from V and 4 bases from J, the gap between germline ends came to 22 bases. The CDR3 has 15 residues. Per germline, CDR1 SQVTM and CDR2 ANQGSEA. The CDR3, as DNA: TGCAGCGGTTCTTTGTGGACGGATAAATTCTATGGCTACACCTTC. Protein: CSGSLWTDKFYGYTF.